These 20 T cell receptor beta chains were sequenced from one sample in a study of blood T cell repertoires in COVID-19. Here immunoSEQ multiplex PCR was the method, and the copy in TCRdb shows in-frame clones only, minus some. In the table there are approximately 300,000 clones, more than 80% of which are singletons. Sequencing was done on a sample of peripheral blood. These TCRs come from a woman in her 30s with COVID-19, enrolled during active disease.

This chain joins TRBV6-1 and TRBJ1-2; no reliable D call. Trimming took 0 bases from V and 4 from J, leaving 12 bases between them. Looked up from germline, CDR1 is MNHNS and CDR2 is SASEGT. This CDR3 has 15 amino acids. The CDR3 bases are TGTGCCAGCAGTGAAGCGACTGAGTTTTTCTATGGCTACACCTTC. Protein sequence: CASSEATEFFYGYTF.

On this clone: Other DNA variants within this sample encode the same CDR3. V and J are TRBV28 and TRBJ1-1; D is undetermined. Trimming removed 3 bases from V and 1 base from J, with 6 bases in between. The CDR3 runs to 13 residues. The V gene's germline CDR1 is MDHEN and CDR2 SYDVKM. This chain's CDR3 is CASSFPGNTEAFF. CDR3 in DNA: TGTGCCAGCAGTTTCCCAGGGAACACTGAAGCTTTCTTT.

Only one count was recorded for this clone. The chain recombines TRBV29-1 with TRBJ1-2; the D is unclear. Trimming stripped 5 bases from V and 8 bases from J, with 18 bases between. Germline V gene data show CDR1 as SQVTM and CDR2 as ANQGSEA. This CDR3 has 13 amino acids. DNA for the CDR3: TGCAGCGTTTTAGGAGGACCCTCGGGGGGCTACACCTTC. Its protein is CSVLGGPSGGYTF.

The gene calls are TRBV5-1 and TRBJ1-2; D perhaps matches TRBD1 (6 bases). The germline V gene has CDR1 SGHRS and CDR2 YFSETQ. The CDR3 covers 12 residues. Trimming pared 0 bases from V and 14 bases from J, leaving 14 bases between. As DNA, the CDR3 is TGCGCCAGCAGCTTGGAGATCGGGGGGCGGACCTTC. This codes for CASSLEIGGRTF.

The chain employs TRBV28 and TRBJ2-5, with TRBD1 identical over 8 bases. With V trimmed by 4 bases and J by 6 bases, 7 bases remained unmatched. The length of the CDR3 is 14 residues. The germline CDR1 and CDR2 sequences are MDHEN and SYDVKM. The CDR3 DNA follows: TGTGCCAGCAGTTATCGACAGGGGAAAAAGACCCAGTACTTC. Its protein product is CASSYRQGKKTQYF.

In its sample, this clone was seen once. This chain connects TRBV24-1 to TRBJ2-2, with D perhaps matching TRBD2 (6 bases). CDR1 is KGHDR, CDR2 SFDVKD, per germline. The CDR3 length is 14 residues. Trimming took off 5 bases at V and 5 bases at J, with 11 bases between the two ends. CDR3 bases: TGTGCCACCAGTGGCCTGGAGGGAACCGGGGAGCTGTTTTTT. Its protein is CATSGLEGTGELFF.

This chain joins TRBV7-2 and TRBJ2-7, with 11 bases that match TRBD2. This CDR3 spans 15 amino acids. Trimming cost V 5 bases and J 4 bases; bases outside gene matches: 7. Germline-derived CDR1 and CDR2 are SGHTA and FQGNSA. CDR3 bases: TGTGCCAGCAGCGTACCGGGACTAGCGGTGTACGAGCAGTACTTC. It is translated as CASSVPGLAVYEQYF.

In its sample, this clone was seen a few times. The chain has TRBV3-1 (or the pseudogene TRBV3-2) and TRBJ1-5; maybe TRBD1 (6 bases). The CDR3 covers 15 residues. V was clipped by 0 bases and J by 6 bases, with 12 bases between them. Germline assignment: CDR1 LGHDT and CDR2 YNNKEL (reference sequence). The CDR3 is CASSQDGGAPQPQHF. DNA of the CDR3: TGTGCCAGCAGCCAAGACGGGGGGGCTCCTCAGCCCCAGCATTTT.

The chain couples TRBV3-1 (or the pseudogene TRBV3-2) to TRBJ2-4, with a weak D call TRBD1 (5 bases). Germline-derived CDR1 and CDR2 are LGHDT and YNNKEL (reference sequence). The CDR3 has 16 amino acids. Trimming stripped 0 bases from V and 3 bases from J, with 12 bases between. CDR3 DNA sequence: TGTGCCAGCAGCCAAGAAGGGGCCGTTGGCAAAAACATTCAGTACTTC. Translating it yields CASSQEGAVGKNIQYF.

This sequence joins TRBV3-1 (or the pseudogene TRBV3-2) and TRBJ2-5; tentatively, D is TRBD2 (6 bases). The germline gives CDR1 LGHDT, CDR2 YNNKEL (reference sequence). V lost 3 bases and J lost 1, with 12 bases in between. The length of the CDR3 is 15 residues. The CDR3 reads CASSQARDSQETQYF. The CDR3 bases are TGTGCCAGCAGCCAGGCCCGGGACTCCCAAGAGACCCAGTACTTC.

CDR3 protein: CASSQAVLLDYGYTF. CDR3 nucleotide sequence: TGCGCCAGCAGCCAAGCAGTCCTCCTTGACTATGGCTACACCTTC. The chain combines TRBV4-1 with TRBJ1-2; D gene unclear. The germline V gene encodes CDR1 MGHRA and CDR2 YSYEKL. V was cut by 1 base and J by 3 bases, with 12 bases left in between. There are 15 residues in the CDR3.

The V and J genes are TRBV7-6 and TRBJ1-4; a possible D gene is TRBD1 (5 bases). V dropped 8 bases and J dropped 8 bases, with 12 bases sitting between them. CDR3 length equals 12 residues. The germline V gene encodes CDR1 SGHVS and CDR2 FNYEAQ. CDR3 region: CASGKRGEKLFF. CDR3 coding DNA: TGTGCCAGCGGAAAACGGGGGGAAAAACTGTTTTTT. Full variable domain (outside the CDR3, taken from reference TRBV7-6 and TRBJ1-4): GAGVSQSPRYKVTKRGQDVALRCDPISGHVSLYWYRQALGQGPEFLTYFNYEAQQDKSGLPNDRFSAERPEGSISTLTIQRTEQRDSAMYRCASGKRGEKLFFGSGTQLSVL.

J is TRBJ1-2 and V is TRBV19, with TRBD1 matching 7 bases. Germline V gene lookup returns CDR1 LNHDA and CDR2 SQIVND (reference sequence). CDR3 length: 13 amino acids. With 6 bases clipped from V and 2 bases from J, the junction kept 3 bases outside the gene matches. The CDR3 region is CASSGTVNYGYTF. CDR3 bases: TGTGCCAGTAGCGGGACAGTCAACTATGGCTACACCTTC.

The chain links TRBV5-6 to TRBJ2-7; 7 nucleotides match TRBD2. The CDR3 is 15 residues long. V lost 4 bases and J lost 1; bases outside the gene matches: 8. Germline assignment: CDR1 SGHDT and CDR2 YYEEEE. The CDR3 DNA sequence: TGTGCCAGCAGCCCGACCGGCGGGGGTTCCTACGAGCAGTACTTC. Translation: CASSPTGGGSYEQYF. Based on the CDR3 plus reference TRBV5-6 and TRBJ2-7, the full variable domain is DAGVTQSPTHLIKTRGQQVTLRCSPKSGHDTVSWYQQALGQGPQFIFQYYEEEERQRGNFPDRFSGHQFPNYSSELNVNALLLGDSALYLCASSPTGGGSYEQYFGPGTRLTVT.

The genes are TRBV7-2 and TRBJ2-5; tentatively, D is TRBD1 (5 bases). V lost 5 bases and J 4 bases, leaving 11 bases between the germline ends. This CDR3 comprises 13 residues. Per the germline V gene, CDR1 is SGHTA and CDR2 is FQGNSA. CDR3 region: CASSGQPGETQYF. The CDR3 coding sequence is TGTGCCAGCAGCGGACAACCAGGAGAGACCCAGTACTTC. Variable domain in full (rest from reference TRBV7-2 and TRBJ2-5): GAGVSQSPSNKVTEKGKDVELRCDPISGHTALYWYRQSLGQGLEFLIYFQGNSAPDKSGLPSDRFSAERTGGSVSTLTIQRTQQEDSAVYLCASSGQPGETQYFGPGTRLLVL.

The chain has TRBV18 and TRBJ1-2, with TRBD1 matching over 7 bases. This CDR3 is 15 amino acids long. Germline lookup yields CDR1 KGHSH and CDR2 LQKENI. Losses at the gene ends were 3 bases for V and 4 bases for J; bases not matched to a gene: 8. As DNA, the CDR3 is TGTGCCAGCTCACCTACACAGGGGCGAACCTATGGCTACACCTTC. Residues: CASSPTQGRTYGYTF.

This clone has just one count. The rearrangement uses TRBV29-1 and TRBJ1-2; 7 bases match TRBD1. Germline V lookup: CDR1 SQVTM, CDR2 ANQGSEA. The length of the CDR3 is 12 residues. The V gene end was trimmed by 1 base and the J gene end by 7 bases; junction bases not matched to a gene: 3. Here the CDR3 DNA reads TGCAGCGTTGAAGGACAGGGCGGTGGCTACACCTTC. It specifies CSVEGQGGGYTF.

J is TRBJ2-2 and V is TRBV28; no definite D call. Germline V CDR1 and CDR2: MDHEN, SYDVKM. There are 16 residues in the CDR3. V lost 8 bases, J lost 7 bases, and 23 bases lay in between. CDR3 protein: CASYSLRRSVDGELFF. CDR3 coding DNA: TGTGCCAGCTACTCCCTTCGGCGGTCCGTCGACGGGGAGCTGTTTTTT.

In DNA form, the CDR3 reads TGCGCCAGCGGTCAGGTGCATTCCTCCTACAATGAGCAGTTCTTC. Encoded protein: CASGQVHSSYNEQFF. J is TRBJ2-1 and V is TRBV5-1, with D unresolved. This CDR3 spans 15 amino acids. Deletions cut 7 bases from V and 0 bases from J, with 14 bases between. Germline-derived CDR1 and CDR2 are SGHRS and YFSETQ.

The chain employs TRBV6-5 and TRBJ2-7, with no clear D. Germline CDR1 reads MNHEY; CDR2 reads SVGAGI. There are 15 residues in the CDR3. Trimming stripped 0 bases from V and 9 bases from J, with 18 bases between. CDR3 protein: CASSYSRQPLRGQYF. The CDR3 DNA is TGTGCCAGCAGTTACTCGAGGCAGCCACTACGAGGGCAGTACTTC.